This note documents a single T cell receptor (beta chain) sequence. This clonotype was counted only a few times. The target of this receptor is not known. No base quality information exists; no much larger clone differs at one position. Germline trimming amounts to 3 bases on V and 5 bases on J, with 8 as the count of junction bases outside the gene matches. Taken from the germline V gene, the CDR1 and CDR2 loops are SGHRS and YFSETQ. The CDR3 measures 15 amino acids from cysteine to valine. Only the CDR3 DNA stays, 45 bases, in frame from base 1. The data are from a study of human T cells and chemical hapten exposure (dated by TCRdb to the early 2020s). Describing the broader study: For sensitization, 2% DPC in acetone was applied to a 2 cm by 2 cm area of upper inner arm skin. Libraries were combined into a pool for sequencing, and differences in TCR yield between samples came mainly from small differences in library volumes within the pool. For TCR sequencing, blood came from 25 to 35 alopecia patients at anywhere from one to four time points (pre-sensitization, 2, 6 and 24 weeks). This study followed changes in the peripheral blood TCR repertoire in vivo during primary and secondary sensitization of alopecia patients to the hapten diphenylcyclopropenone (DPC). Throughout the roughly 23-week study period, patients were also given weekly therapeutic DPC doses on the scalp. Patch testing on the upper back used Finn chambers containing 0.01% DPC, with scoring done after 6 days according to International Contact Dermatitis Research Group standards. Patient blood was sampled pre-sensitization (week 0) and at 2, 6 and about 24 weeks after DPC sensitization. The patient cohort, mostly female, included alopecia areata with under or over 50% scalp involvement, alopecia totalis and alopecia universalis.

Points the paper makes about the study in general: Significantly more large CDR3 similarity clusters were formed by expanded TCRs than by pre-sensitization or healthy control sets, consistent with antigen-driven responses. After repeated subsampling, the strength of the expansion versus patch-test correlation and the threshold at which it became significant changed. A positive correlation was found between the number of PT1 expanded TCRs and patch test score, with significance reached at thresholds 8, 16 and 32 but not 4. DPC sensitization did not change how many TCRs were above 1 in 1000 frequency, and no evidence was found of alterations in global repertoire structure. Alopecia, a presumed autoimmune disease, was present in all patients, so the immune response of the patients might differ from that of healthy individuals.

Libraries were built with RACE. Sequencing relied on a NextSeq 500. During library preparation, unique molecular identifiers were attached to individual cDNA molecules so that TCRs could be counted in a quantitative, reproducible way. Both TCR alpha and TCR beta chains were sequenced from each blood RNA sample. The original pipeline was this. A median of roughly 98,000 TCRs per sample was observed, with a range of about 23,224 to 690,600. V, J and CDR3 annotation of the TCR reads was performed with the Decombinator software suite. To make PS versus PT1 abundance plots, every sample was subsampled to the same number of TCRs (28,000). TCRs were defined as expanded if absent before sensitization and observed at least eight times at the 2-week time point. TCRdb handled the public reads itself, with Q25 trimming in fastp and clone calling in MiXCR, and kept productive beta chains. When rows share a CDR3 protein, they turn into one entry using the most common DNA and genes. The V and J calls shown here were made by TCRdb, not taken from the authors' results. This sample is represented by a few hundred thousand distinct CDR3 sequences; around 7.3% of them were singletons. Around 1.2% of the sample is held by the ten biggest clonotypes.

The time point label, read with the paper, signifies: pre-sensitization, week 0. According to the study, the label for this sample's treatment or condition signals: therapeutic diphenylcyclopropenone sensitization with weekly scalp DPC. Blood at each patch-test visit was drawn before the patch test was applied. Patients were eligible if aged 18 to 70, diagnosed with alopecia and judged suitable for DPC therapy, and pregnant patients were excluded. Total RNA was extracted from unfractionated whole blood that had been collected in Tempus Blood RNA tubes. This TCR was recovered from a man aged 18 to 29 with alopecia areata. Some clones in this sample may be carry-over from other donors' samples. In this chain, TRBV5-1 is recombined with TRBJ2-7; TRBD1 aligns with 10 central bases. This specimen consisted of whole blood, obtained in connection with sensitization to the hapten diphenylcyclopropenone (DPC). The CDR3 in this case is CASSSGQGGVHEQYV. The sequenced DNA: TGCGCCAGCAGCTCCGGACAGGGGGGAGTCCACGAGCAGTACGTC.